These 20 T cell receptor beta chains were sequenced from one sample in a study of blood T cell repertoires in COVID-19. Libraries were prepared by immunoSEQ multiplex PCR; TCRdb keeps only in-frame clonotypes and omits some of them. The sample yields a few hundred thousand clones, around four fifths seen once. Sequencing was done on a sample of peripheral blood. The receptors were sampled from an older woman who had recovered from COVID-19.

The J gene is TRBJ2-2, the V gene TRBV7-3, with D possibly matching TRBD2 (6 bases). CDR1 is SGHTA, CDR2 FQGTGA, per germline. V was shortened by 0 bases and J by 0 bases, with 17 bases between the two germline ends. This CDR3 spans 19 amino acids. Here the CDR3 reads CASSLTVLRGGPNTGELFF. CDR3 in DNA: TGTGCCAGCAGCTTAACTGTGTTGCGGGGCGGCCCGAACACCGGGGAGCTGTTTTTT.

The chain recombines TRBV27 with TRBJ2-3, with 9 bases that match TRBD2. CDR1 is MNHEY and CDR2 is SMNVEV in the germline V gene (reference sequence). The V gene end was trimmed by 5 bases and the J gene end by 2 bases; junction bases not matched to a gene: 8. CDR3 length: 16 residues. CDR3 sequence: CASSQSGGHSTDTQYF. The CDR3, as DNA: TGTGCCAGCAGTCAGAGCGGGGGGCACTCCACAGATACGCAGTATTTT.

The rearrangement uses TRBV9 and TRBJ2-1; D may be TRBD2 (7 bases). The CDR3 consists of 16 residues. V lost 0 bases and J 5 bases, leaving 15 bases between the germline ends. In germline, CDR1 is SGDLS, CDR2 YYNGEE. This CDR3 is CASSVERGGFHNEQFF. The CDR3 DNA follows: TGTGCCAGCAGCGTAGAACGCGGGGGCTTCCACAATGAGCAGTTCTTC.

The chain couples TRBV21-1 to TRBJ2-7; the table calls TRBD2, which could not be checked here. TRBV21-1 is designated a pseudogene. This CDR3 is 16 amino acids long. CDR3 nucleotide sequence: TGTGCCAGCAGCAAAATGGATGGGGACTTCTCCTACGAGCAGTACTTC. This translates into CASSKMDGDFSYEQYF.

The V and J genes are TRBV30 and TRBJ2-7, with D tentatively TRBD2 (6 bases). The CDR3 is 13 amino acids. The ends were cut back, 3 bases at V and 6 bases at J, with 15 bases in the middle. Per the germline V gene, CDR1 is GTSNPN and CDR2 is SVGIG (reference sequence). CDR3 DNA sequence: TGTGCCTGGAGCCTTGGAGGGCAGGTCGAGCAGTACTTC. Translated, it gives CAWSLGGQVEQYF. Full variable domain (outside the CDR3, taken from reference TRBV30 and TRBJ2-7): SQTIHQWPATLVQPVGSPLSLECTVEGTSNPNLYWYRQAAGRGLQLLFYSVGIGQISSEVPQNLSASRPQDRQFILSSKKLLLSDSGFYLCAWSLGGQVEQYFGPGTRLTVT.

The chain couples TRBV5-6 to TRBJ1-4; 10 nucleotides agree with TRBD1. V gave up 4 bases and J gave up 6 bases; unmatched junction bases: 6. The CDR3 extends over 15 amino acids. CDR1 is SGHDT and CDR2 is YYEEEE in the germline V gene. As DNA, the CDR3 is TGTGCCAGCAGCGGGGACAGGGGATTGGATGAAAAACTGTTTTTT. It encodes CASSGDRGLDEKLFF. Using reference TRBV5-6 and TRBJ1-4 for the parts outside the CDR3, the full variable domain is DAGVTQSPTHLIKTRGQQVTLRCSPKSGHDTVSWYQQALGQGPQFIFQYYEEEERQRGNFPDRFSGHQFPNYSSELNVNALLLGDSALYLCASSGDRGLDEKLFFGSGTQLSVL.

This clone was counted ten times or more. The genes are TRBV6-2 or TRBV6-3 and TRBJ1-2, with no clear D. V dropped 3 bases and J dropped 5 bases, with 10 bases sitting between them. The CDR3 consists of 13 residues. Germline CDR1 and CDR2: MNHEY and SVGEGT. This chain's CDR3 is CASSYEGWYGYTF. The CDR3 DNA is TGTGCCAGCAGTTATGAGGGTTGGTATGGCTACACCTTC.

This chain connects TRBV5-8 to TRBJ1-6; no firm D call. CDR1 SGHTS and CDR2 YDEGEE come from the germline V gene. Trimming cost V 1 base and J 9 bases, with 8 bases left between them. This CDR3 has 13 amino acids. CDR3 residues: CASSLNRGSPLHF. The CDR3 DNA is TGTGCCAGCAGCTTGAACCGGGGTTCACCCCTCCACTTT.

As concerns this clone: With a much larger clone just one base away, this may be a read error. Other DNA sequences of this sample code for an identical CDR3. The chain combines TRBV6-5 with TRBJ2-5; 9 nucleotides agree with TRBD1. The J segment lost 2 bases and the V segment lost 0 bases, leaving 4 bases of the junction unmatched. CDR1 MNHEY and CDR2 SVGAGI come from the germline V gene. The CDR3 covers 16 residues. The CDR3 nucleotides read TGTGCCAGCAGTTACTCTGGGACAGGGTTTCAAGAGACCCAGTACTTC. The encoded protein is CASSYSGTGFQETQYF.

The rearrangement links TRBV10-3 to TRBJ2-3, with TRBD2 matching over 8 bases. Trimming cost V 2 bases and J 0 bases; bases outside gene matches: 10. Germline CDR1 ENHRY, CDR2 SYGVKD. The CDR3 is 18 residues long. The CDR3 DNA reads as TGTGCCATCAGTGAGACACGGGAGGGGGGCCGAAGCACAGATACGCAGTATTTT. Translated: CAISETREGGRSTDTQYF.

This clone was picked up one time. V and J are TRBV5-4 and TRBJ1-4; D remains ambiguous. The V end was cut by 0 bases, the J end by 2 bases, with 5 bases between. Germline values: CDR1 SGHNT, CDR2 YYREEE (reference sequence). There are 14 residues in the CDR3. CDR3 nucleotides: TGTGCCAGCAGCTTGGGGCGGACTAATGAAAAACTGTTTTTT. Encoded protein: CASSLGRTNEKLFF.

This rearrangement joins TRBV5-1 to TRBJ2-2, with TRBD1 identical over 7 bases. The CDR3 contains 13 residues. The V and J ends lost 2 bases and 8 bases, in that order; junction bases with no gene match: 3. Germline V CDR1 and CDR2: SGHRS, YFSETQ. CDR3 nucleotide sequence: TGCGCCAGCAGCTTAACAGGGGTTGGGGAGCTGTTTTTT. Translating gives CASSLTGVGELFF.

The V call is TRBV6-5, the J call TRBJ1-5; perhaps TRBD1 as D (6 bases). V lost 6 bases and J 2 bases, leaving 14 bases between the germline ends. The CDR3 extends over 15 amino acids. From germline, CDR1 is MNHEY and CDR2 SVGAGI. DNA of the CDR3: TGTGCCAGCAGGTTAGGGGGTTCGGGCAATCAGCCCCAGCATTTT. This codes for CASRLGGSGNQPQHF.

The chain's CDR3 is CASSYLGTGSTDTQYF. CDR3 DNA sequence: TGTGCCAGCAGTTACCTAGGGACAGGGAGCACAGATACGCAGTATTTT. The chain employs TRBV6-2 or TRBV6-3 and TRBJ2-3; 9 bases are a match to TRBD1. From germline, CDR1 is MNHEY and CDR2 SVGEGT. Trimming took 2 bases from V and 0 from J; bases not matched to a gene: 3. This CDR3 contains 16 residues.

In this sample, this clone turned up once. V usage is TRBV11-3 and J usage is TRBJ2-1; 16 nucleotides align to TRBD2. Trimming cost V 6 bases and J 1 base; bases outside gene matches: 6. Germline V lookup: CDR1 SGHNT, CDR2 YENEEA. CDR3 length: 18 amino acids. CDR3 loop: CASSQGTSGGVSYNEQFF. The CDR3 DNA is TGTGCCAGCAGTCAAGGGACTAGCGGGGGGGTATCCTACAATGAGCAGTTCTTC. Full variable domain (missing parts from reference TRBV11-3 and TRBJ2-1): EAGVVQSPRYKIIEKKQPVAFWCNPISGHNTLYWYLQNLGQGPELLIRYENEEAVDDSQLPKDRFSAERLKGVDSTLKIQPAELGDSAVYLCASSQGTSGGVSYNEQFFGPGTRLTVL.

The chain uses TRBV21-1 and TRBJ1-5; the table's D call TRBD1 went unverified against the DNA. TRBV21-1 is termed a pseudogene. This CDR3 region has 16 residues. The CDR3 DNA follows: TGTGCCAGCAGCAAAGTGCCAGGTTATAGCAATCAGCCCCAGCATTTT. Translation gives CASSKVPGYSNQPQHF.

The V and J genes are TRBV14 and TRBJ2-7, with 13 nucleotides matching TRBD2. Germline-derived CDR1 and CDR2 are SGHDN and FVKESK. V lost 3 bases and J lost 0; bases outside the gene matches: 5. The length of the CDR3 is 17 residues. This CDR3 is CASSQGLAGRLSYEQYF. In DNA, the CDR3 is TGTGCCAGCAGCCAGGGACTAGCGGGGCGCCTCTCCTACGAGCAGTACTTC.

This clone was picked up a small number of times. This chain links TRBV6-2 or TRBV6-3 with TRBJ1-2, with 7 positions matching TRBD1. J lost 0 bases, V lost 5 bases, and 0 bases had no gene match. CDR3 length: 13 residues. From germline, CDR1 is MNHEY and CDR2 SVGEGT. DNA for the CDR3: TGTGCCAGCAGTGACAGGGCTAACTATGGCTACACCTTC. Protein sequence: CASSDRANYGYTF.

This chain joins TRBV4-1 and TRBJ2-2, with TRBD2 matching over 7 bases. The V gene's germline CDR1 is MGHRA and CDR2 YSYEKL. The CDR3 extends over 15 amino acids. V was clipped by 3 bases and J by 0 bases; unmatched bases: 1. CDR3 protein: CASSQGLTNTGELFF. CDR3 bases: TGCGCCAGCAGCCAGGGACTAACGAACACCGGGGAGCTGTTTTTT.

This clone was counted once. CDR3: CASGLGTGGIEAFF. The CDR3 DNA follows: TGTGCTAGTGGTTTGGGGACAGGGGGGATTGAAGCTTTCTTT. The chain has TRBV12-5 and TRBJ1-1, with 10 bases identical to TRBD1. The CDR3 is 14 residues long. The V gene end was trimmed by 1 base and the J gene end by 7 bases; junction bases not matched to a gene: 3. Germline CDR1 LGHNT, CDR2 FRNRAP.